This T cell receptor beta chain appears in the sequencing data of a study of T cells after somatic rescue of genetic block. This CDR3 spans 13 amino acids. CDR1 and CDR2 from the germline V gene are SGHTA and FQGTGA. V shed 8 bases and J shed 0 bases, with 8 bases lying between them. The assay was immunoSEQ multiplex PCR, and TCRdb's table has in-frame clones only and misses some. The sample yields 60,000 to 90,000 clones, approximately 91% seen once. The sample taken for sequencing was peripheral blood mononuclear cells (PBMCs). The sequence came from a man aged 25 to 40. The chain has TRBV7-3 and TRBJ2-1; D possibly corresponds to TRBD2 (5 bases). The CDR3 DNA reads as TGTGCCAGCGGGCTAGCCTCCTACAATGAGCAGTTCTTC. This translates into CASGLASYNEQFF.